This TCR beta chain originates from a study of T cell responses to AZD1222 COVID-19 vaccine. Study-wide results and caveats: Of spike-specific TCRs, nearly half reportedly target regions left unmutated in variants. Rises in breadth and depth of Spike-specific TCRs came after two AZD1222 doses. White British ancestry dominated among donors, who included more females, and clonal diversity was possibly underestimated.

Concerning this clone: Its antigen is still unknown.

This table comes from immunoSEQ multiplex PCR, and its TCRdb copy is limited to in-frame clones, with some not included. Of some 150,000 clones in the sample, 93% are singletons; the top ten hold 0.7% to 0.9%. The receptor comes from an adult in good health. Specimen: peripheral blood, collected on day 0 of AZD1222 vaccination.

This chain's CDR3 is CATSRDRGAETQYF. The DNA of the CDR3 is TGTGCCACCAGCAGAGATAGGGGGGCGGAGACCCAGTACTTC. The gene calls are TRBV15 and TRBJ2-5, with D perhaps TRBD1 or TRBD2 (6 bases each). Trimming cost V 0 bases and J 5 bases, with 10 bases left between them. The CDR3 totals 14 residues. Per germline, CDR1 LNHNV and CDR2 YYDKDF (reference sequence). The variable domain in full, completed from reference TRBV15 and TRBJ2-5, reads DAMVIQNPRYQVTQFGKPVTLSCSQTLNHNVMYWYQQKSSQAPKLLFHYYDKDFNNEADTPDNFQSRRPNTSFCFLDIRSPGLGDTAMYLCATSRDRGAETQYFGPGTRLLVL.